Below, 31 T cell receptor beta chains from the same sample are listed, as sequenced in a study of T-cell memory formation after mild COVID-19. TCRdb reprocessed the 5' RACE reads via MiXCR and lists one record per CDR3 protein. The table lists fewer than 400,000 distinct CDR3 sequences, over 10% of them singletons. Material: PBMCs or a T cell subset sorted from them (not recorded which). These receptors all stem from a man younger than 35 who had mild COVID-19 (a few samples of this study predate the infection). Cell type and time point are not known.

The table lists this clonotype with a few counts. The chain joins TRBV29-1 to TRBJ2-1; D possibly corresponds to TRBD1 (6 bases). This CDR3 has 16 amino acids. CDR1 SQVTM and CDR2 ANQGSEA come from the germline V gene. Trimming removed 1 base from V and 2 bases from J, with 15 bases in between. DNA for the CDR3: TGCAGCGTTGAAGGATCGGGCAGGGGAGCCTACAATGAGCAGTTCTTC. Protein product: CSVEGSGRGAYNEQFF.

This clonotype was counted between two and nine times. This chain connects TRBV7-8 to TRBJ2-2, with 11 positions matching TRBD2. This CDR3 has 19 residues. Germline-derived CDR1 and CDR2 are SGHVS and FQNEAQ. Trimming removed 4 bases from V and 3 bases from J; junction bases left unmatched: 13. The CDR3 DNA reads TGTGCCAGCAGCTCGCGAATAGCGGGGGGGCTTCGGGACACCGGGGAGCTGTTTTTT. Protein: CASSSRIAGGLRDTGELFF. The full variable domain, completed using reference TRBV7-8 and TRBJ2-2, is GAGVSQSPRYKVAKRGQDVALRCDPISGHVSLFWYQQALGQGPEFLTYFQNEAQLDKSGLPSDRFFAERPEGSVSTLKIQRTQQEDSAVYLCASSSRIAGGLRDTGELFFGEGSRLTVL.

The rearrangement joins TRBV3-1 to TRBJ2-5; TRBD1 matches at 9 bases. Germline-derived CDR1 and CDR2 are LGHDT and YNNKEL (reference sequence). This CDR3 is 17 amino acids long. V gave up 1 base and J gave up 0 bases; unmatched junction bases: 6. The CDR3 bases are TGTGCCAGCAGCCAAGCATACAGGGGGCCGTACCAAGAGACCCAGTACTTC. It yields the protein CASSQAYRGPYQETQYF.

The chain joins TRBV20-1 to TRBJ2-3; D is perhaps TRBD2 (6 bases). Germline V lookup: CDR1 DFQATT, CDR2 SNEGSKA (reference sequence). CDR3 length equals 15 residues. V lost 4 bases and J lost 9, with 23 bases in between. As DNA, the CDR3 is TGCAGTGCTACTCGACCGGGGGACTCTATTAGGACGCAGTATTTT. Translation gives CSATRPGDSIRTQYF.

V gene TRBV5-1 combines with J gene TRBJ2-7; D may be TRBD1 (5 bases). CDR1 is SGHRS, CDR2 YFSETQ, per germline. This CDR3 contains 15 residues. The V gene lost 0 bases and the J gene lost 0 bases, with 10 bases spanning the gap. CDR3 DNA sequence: TGCGCCAGCAGCTTGGGTGACAGATCCTCCTACGAGCAGTACGTC. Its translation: CASSLGDRSSYEQYV.

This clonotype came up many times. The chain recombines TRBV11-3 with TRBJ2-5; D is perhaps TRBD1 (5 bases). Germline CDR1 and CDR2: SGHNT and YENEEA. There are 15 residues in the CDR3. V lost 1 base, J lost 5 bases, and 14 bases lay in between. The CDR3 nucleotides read TGTGCCAGCAGCTTAGGCGGACAACAAGGGGAGACCCAGTACTTC. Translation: CASSLGGQQGETQYF.

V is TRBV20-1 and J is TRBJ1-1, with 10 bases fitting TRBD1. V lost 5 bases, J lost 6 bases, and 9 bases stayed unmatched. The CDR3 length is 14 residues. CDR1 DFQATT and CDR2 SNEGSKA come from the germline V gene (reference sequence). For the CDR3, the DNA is TGCAGTGCTCTAACCGGGACAGGGGAGGCTGAAGCTTTCTTT. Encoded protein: CSALTGTGEAEAFF.

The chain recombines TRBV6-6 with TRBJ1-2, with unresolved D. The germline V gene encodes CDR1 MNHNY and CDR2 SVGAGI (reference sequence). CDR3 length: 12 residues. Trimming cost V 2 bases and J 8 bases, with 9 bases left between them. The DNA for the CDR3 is TGTGCCAGCAGTTACAGGGAGGACGGCTACACCTTC. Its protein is CASSYREDGYTF.

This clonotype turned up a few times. The CDR3 bases are TGTGCCAGCACTGCTGGGTCCTACGAGCAGTACTTC. The encoded protein is CASTAGSYEQYF. This sequence joins TRBV7-9 and TRBJ2-7; the D is unclear. V was trimmed by 7 bases and J by 1 base, leaving 8 bases between them. The CDR3 consists of 12 residues. CDR1 and CDR2 from the germline V gene are SEHNR and FQNEAQ (reference sequence). Complete variable domain (other parts from reference TRBV7-9 and TRBJ2-7): DTGVSQNPRHKITKRGQNVTFRCDPISEHNRLYWYRQTLGQGPEFLTYFQNEAQLEKSRLLSDRFSAERPKGSFSTLEIQRTEQGDSAMYLCASTAGSYEQYFGPGTRLTVT.

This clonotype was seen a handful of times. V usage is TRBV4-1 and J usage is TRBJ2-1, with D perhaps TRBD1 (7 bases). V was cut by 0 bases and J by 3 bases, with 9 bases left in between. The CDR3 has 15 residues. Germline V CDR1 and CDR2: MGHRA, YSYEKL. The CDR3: CASSQDQGGYNEQFF. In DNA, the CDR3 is TGCGCCAGCAGCCAAGATCAGGGGGGCTACAATGAGCAGTTCTTC.

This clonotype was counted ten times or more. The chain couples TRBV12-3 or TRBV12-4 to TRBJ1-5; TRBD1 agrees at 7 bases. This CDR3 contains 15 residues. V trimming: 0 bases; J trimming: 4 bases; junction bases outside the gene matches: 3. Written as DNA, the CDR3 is TGTGCCAGCAGTTTAGCGCCAGGGGGAAATCAGCCCCAGCATTTT. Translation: CASSLAPGGNQPQHF.

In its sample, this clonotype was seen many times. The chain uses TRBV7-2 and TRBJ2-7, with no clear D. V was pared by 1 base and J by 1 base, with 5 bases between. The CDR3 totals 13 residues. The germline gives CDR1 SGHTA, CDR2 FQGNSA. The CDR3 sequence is CASSLVESYEQYF. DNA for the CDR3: TGTGCCAGCAGCTTAGTAGAATCCTACGAGCAGTACTTC.

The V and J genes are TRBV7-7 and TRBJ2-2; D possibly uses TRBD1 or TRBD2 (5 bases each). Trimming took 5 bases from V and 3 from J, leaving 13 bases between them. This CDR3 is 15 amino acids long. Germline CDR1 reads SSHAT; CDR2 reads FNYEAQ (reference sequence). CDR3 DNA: TGTGCCAGCAGCCTTGGGACCGATTACACCGGGGAGCTGTTTTTT. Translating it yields CASSLGTDYTGELFF.

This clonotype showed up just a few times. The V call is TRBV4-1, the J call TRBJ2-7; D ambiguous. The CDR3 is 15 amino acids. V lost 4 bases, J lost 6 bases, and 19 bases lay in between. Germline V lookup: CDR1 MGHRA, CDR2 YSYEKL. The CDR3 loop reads CASSPGSSLGSEQYF. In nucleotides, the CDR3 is TGCGCCAGCAGCCCCGGATCGTCCCTTGGGTCCGAGCAGTACTTC.

The CDR3, as DNA: TGCGCCAGCAGCCAAGATCCGAGGCCACAGGGACAGCCCCAGCATTTT. It encodes CASSQDPRPQGQPQHF. The chain recombines TRBV4-3 with TRBJ1-5; perhaps TRBD1 as D (6 bases). V was cut by 0 bases and J by 7 bases, with 16 bases left in between. Germline-derived CDR1 and CDR2 are LGHNA and YSLEER. This CDR3 region has 16 residues.

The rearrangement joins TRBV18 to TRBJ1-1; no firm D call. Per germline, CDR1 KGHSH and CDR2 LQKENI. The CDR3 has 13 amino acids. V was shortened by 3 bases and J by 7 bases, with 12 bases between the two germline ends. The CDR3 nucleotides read TGTGCCAGCTCACCCCTGGCGGGGAGTGAAGCTTTCTTT. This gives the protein CASSPLAGSEAFF.

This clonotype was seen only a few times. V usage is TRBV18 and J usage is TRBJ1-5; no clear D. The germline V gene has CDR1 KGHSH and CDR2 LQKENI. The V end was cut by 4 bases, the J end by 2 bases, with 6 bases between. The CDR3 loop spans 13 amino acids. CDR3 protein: CASSRAGNQPQHF. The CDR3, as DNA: TGTGCCAGCTCACGGGCGGGCAATCAGCCCCAGCATTTT.

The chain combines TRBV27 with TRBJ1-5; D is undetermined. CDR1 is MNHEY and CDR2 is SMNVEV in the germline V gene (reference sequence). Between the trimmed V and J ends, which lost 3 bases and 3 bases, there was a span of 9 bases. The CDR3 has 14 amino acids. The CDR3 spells CASSFSGYNQPQHF. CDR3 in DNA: TGTGCCAGCAGTTTCTCGGGGTACAATCAGCCCCAGCATTTT.

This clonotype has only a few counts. CDR3 sequence reads: CASSLDDQRGGRGQETQYF. The CDR3 nucleotides read TGTGCCAGCAGCTTAGATGACCAGCGGGGGGGCCGGGGCCAAGAGACCCAGTACTTC. The chain employs TRBV7-8 and TRBJ2-5; 10 bases are shared with TRBD2. Germline values: CDR1 SGHVS, CDR2 FQNEAQ. Germline trimming cut 1 base from V and 1 base from J; bases unmatched to any gene: 12. The CDR3 extends over 19 amino acids.

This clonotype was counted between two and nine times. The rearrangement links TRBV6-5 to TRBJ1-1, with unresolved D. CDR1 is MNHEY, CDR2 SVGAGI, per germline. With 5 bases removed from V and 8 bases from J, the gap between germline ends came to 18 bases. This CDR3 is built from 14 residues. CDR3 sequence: CASSTPPGQKEAFF. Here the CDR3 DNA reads TGTGCCAGCAGTACCCCTCCCGGGCAGAAAGAAGCTTTCTTT.

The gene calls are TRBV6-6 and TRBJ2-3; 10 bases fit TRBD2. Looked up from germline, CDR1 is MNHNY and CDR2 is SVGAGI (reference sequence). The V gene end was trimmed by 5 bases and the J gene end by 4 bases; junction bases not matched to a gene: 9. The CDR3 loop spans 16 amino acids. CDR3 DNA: TGTGCCAGCAGTCGACTAGCGGGTTCCCAAGCAGATACGCAGTATTTT. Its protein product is CASSRLAGSQADTQYF.

The CDR3 reads CASSPGQGSAEAFF. In DNA, the CDR3 is TGTGCCAGCAGCCCAGGACAGGGGAGCGCTGAAGCTTTCTTT. The chain couples TRBV7-3 to TRBJ1-1; 9 bases fit TRBD1. Unmatched junction bases numbered 7, after V lost 5 bases and J lost 6 bases. This CDR3 has 14 residues. The germline CDR1 and CDR2 sequences are SGHTA and FQGTGA. Together with reference TRBV7-3 and TRBJ1-1, the CDR3 gives the full variable domain: GAGVSQTPSNKVTEKGKYVELRCDPISGHTALYWYRQSLGQGPEFLIYFQGTGAADDSGLPNDRFFAVRPEGSVSTLKIQRTERGDSAVYLCASSPGQGSAEAFFGQGTRLTVV.

This CDR3 reads CASSKGLAGDPSVETQYF. The CDR3 coding sequence is TGTGCCAGCAGCAAAGGGCTAGCGGGGGACCCCTCGGTTGAGACCCAGTACTTC. The V and J genes are TRBV21-1 and TRBJ2-5; the tabulated D call, TRBD2, remains unverified against the DNA. TRBV21-1 is assigned pseudogene status. The CDR3 contains 18 residues.

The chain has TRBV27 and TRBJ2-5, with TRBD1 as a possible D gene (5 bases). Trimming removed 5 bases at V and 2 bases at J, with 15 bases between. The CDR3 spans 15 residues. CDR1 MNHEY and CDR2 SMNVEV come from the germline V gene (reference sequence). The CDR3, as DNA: TGTGCCAGCAGTACCCGAGCGACAGATCAAGAGACCCAGTACTTC. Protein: CASSTRATDQETQYF.

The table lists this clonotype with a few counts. The CDR3 loop is CASSFPHWTGGADTQYF. CDR3 bases: TGTGCCAGCAGTTTCCCCCATTGGACAGGCGGGGCAGATACGCAGTATTTT. The J gene is TRBJ2-3, the V gene TRBV28, with a possible D match to TRBD1 (7 bases). The V end lost 3 bases, the J end lost 4 bases, and 20 bases lay between the germline ends. The CDR3 is 17 residues long. Germline values: CDR1 MDHEN, CDR2 SYDVKM. Based on the CDR3 plus reference TRBV28 and TRBJ2-3, the full variable domain is DVKVTQSSRYLVKRTGEKVFLECVQDMDHENMFWYRQDPGLGLRLIYFSYDVKMKEKGDIPEGYSVSREKKERFSLILESASTNQTSMYLCASSFPHWTGGADTQYFGPGTRLTVL.

The CDR3 spells CASSPTVSEQFF. The CDR3 DNA follows: TGTGCCAGCAGCCCGACAGTGAGTGAGCAGTTCTTC. The chain joins TRBV5-5 to TRBJ2-1, with D perhaps matching TRBD1 (5 bases). The V gene's germline CDR1 is SGHKS and CDR2 YYEKEE (reference sequence). Trimming shortened V by 4 bases and J by 9 bases, and 11 bases separated the two germline ends. The CDR3 extends over 12 amino acids.

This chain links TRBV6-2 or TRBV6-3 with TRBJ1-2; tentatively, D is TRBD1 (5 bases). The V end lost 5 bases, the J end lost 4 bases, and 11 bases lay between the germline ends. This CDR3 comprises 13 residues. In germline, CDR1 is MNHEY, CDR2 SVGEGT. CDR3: CASSEQVVYGYTF. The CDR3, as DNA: TGTGCCAGCAGTGAACAGGTCGTCTATGGCTACACCTTC.

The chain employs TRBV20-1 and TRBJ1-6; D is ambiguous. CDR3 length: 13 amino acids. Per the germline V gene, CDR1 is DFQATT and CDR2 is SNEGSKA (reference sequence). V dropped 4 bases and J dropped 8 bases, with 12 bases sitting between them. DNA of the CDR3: TGCAGTGCTATGGTGGGCTTCGATTCACCCCTCCACTTT. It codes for CSAMVGFDSPLHF.

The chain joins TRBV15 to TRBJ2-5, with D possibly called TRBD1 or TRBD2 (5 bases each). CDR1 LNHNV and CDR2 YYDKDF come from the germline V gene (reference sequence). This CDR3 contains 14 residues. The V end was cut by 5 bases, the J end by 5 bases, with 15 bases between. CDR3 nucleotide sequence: TGTGCCACCAGCCTGGGCCGGGGCGGTGAGACCCAGTACTTC. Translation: CATSLGRGGETQYF. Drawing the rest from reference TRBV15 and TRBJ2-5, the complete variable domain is DAMVIQNPRYQVTQFGKPVTLSCSQTLNHNVMYWYQQKSSQAPKLLFHYYDKDFNNEADTPDNFQSRRPNTSFCFLDIRSPGLGDTAMYLCATSLGRGGETQYFGPGTRLLVL.

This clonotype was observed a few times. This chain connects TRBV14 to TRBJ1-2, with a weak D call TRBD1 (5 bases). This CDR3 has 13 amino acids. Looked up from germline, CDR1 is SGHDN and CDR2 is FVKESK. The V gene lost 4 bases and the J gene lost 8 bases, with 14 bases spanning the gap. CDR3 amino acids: CASSRGPRDGYTF. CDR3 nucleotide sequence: TGTGCCAGCAGCCGAGGGCCCCGGGACGGCTACACCTTC.

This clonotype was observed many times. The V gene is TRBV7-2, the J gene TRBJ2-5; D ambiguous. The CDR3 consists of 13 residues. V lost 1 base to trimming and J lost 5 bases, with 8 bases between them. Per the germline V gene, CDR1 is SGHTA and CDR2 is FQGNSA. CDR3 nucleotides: TGTGCCAGCAGCTTAGGTCCCAGGGAGACCCAGTACTTC. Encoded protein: CASSLGPRETQYF.